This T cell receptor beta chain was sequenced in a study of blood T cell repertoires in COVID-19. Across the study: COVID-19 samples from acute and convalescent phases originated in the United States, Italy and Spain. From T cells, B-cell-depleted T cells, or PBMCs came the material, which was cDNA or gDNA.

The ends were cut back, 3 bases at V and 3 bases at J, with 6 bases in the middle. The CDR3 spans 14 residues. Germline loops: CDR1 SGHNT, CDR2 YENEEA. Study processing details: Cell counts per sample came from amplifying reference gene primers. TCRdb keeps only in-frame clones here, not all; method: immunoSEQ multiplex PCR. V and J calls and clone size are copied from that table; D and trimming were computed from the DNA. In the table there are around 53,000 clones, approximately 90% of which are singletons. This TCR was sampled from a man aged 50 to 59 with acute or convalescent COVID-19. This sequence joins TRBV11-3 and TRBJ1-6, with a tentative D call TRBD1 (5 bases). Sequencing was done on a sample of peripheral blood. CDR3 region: CASSFRDYNSPLHF. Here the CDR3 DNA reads TGTGCCAGCAGCTTCAGGGACTATAATTCACCCCTCCACTTT.